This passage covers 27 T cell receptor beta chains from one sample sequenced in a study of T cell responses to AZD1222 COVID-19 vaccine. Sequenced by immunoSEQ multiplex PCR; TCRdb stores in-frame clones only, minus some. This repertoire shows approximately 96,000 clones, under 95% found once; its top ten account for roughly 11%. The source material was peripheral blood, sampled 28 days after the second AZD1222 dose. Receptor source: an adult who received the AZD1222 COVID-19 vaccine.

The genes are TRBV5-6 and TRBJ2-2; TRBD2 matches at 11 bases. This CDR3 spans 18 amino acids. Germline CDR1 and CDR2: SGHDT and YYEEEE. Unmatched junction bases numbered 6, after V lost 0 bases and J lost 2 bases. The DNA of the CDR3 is TGTGCCAGCAGCTTGGGGCTAGCGGGAGGCTATAACACCGGGGAGCTGTTTTTT. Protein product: CASSLGLAGGYNTGELFF. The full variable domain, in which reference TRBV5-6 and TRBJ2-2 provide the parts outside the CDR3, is DAGVTQSPTHLIKTRGQQVTLRCSPKSGHDTVSWYQQALGQGPQFIFQYYEEEERQRGNFPDRFSGHQFPNYSSELNVNALLLGDSALYLCASSLGLAGGYNTGELFFGEGSRLTVL.

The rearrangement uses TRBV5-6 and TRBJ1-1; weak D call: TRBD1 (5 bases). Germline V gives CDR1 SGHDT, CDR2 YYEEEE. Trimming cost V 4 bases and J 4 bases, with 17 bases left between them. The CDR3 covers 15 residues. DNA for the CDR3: TGTGCCAGCAGCCCGCTGATGAGGGGATCCACTGAAGCTTTCTTT. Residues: CASSPLMRGSTEAFF.

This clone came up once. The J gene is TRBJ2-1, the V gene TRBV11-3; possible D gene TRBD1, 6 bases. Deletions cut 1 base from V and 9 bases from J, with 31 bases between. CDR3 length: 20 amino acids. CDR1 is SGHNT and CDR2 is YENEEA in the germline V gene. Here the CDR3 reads CASSLAAPRRSPRTESEQFF. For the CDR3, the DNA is TGTGCCAGCAGCTTAGCCGCCCCCCGAAGGTCTCCCCGGACAGAAAGTGAGCAGTTCTTC.

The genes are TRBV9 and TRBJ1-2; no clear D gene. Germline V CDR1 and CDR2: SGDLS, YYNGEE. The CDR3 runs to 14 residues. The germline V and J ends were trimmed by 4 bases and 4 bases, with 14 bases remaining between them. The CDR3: CASSPRVGSYGYTF. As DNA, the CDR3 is TGTGCCAGCAGCCCCCGCGTCGGGAGCTATGGCTACACCTTC. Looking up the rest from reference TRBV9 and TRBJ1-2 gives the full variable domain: DSGVTQTPKHLITATGQRVTLRCSPRSGDLSVYWYQQSLDQGLQFLIQYYNGEERAKGNILERFSAQQFPDLHSELNLSSLELGDSALYFCASSPRVGSYGYTFGSGTRLTVV.

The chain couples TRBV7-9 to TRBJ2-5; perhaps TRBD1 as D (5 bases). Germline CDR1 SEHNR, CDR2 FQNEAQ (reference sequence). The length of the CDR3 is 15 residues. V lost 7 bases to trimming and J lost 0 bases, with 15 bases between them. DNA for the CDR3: TGTGCCAGCACCCAGGCTCAGGGATACCAAGAGACCCAGTACTTC. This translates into CASTQAQGYQETQYF.

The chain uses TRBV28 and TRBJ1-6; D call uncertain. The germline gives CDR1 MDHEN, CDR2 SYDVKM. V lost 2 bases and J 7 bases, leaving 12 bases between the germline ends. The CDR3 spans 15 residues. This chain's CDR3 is CASSLQSPRNSPLHF. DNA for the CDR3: TGTGCCAGCAGTTTACAGAGCCCTAGAAATTCACCCCTCCACTTT.

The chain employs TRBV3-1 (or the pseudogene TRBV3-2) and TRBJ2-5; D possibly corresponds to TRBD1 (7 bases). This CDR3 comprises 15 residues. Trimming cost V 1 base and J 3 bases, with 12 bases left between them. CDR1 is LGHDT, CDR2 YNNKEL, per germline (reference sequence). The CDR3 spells CASSQAGGTEETQYF. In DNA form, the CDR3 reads TGTGCCAGCAGCCAAGCGGGCGGGACAGAAGAGACCCAGTACTTC.

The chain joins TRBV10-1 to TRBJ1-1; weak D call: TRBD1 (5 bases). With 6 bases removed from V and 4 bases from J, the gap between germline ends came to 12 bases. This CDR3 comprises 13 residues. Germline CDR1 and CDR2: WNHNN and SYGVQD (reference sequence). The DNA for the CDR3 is TGCGCCAGCAGCGCCAGGGTTGGCACTGAAGCTTTCTTT. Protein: CASSARVGTEAFF.

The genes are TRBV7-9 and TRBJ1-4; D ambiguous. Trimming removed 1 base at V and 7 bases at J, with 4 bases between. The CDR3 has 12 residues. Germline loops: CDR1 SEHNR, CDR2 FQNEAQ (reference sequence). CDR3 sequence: CASSLGGEKLFF. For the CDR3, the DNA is TGTGCCAGCAGCTTAGGGGGTGAAAAACTGTTTTTT.

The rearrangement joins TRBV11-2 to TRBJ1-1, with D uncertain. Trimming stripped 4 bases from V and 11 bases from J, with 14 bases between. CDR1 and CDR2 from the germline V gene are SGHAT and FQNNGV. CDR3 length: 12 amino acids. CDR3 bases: TGTGCCAGCAGCTCCCGAGCCCGGATGGCTTTCTTT. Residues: CASSSRARMAFF.

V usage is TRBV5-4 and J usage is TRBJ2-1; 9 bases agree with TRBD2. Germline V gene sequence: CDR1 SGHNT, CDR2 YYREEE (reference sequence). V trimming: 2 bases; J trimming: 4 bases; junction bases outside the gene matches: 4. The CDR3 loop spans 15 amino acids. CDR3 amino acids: CASSFWLAGYNEQFF. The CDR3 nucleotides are TGTGCCAGCAGCTTTTGGCTAGCGGGGTACAATGAGCAGTTCTTC.

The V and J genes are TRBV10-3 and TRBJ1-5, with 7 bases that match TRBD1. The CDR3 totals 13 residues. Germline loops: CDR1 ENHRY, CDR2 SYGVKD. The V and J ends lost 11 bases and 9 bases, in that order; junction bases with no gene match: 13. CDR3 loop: CAVRDSTGVPQHF. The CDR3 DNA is TGTGCCGTCCGGGACAGCACAGGAGTGCCCCAGCATTTT.

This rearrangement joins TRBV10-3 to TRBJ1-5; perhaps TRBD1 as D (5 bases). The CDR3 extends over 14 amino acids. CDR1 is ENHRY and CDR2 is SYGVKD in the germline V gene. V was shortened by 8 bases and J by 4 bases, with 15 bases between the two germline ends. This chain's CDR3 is CAIAPGYSNQPQHF. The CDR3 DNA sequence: TGTGCCATCGCCCCAGGGTATTCGAATCAGCCCCAGCATTTT.

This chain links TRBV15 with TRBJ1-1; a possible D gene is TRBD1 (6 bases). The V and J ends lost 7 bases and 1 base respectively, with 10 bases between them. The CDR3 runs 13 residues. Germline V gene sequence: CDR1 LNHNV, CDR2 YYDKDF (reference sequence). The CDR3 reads CATTKQGNTEAFF. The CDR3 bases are TGTGCCACCACCAAACAGGGGAACACTGAAGCTTTCTTT.

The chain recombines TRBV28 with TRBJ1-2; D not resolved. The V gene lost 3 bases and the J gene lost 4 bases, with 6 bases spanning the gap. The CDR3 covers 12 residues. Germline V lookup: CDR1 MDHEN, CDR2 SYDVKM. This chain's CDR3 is CASSLSFYGYTF. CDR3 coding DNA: TGTGCCAGCAGTTTGTCTTTCTATGGCTACACCTTC.

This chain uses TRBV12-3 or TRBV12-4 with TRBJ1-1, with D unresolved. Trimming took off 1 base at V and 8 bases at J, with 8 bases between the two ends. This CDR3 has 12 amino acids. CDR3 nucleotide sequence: TGTGCCAGCAGTTTAGTGGCGGGGGAAGCTTTCTTT. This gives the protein CASSLVAGEAFF.

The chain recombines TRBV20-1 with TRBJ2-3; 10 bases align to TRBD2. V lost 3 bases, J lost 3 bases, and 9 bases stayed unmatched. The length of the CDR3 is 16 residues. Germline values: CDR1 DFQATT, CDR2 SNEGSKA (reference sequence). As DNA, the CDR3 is TGCAGTGCTAGTTTAGCGGCTAGCGGGAGAACAGATACGCAGTATTTT. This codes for CSASLAASGRTDTQYF.

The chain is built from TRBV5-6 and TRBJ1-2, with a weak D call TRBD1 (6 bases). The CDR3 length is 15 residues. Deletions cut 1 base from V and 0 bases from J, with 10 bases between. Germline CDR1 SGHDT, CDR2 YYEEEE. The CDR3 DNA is TGTGCCAGCAGCTTGCCGGACAGTACTAACTATGGCTACACCTTC. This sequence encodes CASSLPDSTNYGYTF.

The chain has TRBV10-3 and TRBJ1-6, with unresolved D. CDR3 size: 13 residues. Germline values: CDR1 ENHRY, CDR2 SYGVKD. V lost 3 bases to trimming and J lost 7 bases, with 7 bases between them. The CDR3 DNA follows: TGTGCCATCAGTGATGTGGAGAATTCACCCCTCCACTTT. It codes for CAISDVENSPLHF.

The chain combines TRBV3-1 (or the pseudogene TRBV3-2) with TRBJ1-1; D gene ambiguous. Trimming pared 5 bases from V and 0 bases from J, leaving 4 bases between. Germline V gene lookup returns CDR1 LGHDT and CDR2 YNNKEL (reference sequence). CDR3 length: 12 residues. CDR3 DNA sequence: TGTGCCAGCAGCAGGATGAACACTGAAGCTTTCTTT. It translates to CASSRMNTEAFF.

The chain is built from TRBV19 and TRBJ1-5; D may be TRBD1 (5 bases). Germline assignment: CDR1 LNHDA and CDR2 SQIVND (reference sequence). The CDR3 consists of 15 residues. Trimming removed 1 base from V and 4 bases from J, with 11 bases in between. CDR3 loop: CASSIVAGRNQPQHF. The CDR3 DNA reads TGTGCCAGTAGTATAGTGGCAGGGAGGAATCAGCCCCAGCATTTT.

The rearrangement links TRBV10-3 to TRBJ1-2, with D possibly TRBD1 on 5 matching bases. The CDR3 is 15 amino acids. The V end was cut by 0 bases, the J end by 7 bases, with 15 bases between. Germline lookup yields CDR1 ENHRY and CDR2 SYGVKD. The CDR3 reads CAISESTEGQSGYTF. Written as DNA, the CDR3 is TGTGCCATCAGTGAGTCGACGGAGGGGCAGAGTGGCTACACCTTC.

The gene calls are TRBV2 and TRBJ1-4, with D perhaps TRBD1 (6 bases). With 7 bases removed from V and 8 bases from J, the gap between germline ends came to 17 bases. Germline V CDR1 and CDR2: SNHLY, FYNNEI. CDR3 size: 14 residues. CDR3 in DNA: TGTGCCAGCAACTCCGGACAGAGGGGGGAAAAACTGTTTTTT. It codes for CASNSGQRGEKLFF. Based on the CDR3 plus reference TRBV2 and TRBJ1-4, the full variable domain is EPEVTQTPSHQVTQMGQEVILRCVPISNHLYFYWYRQILGQKVEFLVSFYNNEISEKSEIFDDQFSVERPDGSNFTLKIRSTKLEDSAMYFCASNSGQRGEKLFFGSGTQLSVL.

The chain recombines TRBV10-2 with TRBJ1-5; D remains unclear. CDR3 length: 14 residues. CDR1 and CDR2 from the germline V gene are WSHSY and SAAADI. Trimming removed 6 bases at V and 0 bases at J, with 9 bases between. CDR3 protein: CASRQPYSNQPQHF. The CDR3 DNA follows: TGCGCCAGCAGACAGCCCTATAGCAATCAGCCCCAGCATTTT.

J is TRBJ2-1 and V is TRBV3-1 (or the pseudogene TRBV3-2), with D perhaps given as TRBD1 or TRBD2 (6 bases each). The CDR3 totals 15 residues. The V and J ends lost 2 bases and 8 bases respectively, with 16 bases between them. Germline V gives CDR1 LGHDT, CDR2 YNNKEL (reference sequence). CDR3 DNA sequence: TGTGCCAGCAGCCAAAAGGGGGGCCGTCGTGATGAGCAGTTCTTC. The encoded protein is CASSQKGGRRDEQFF.

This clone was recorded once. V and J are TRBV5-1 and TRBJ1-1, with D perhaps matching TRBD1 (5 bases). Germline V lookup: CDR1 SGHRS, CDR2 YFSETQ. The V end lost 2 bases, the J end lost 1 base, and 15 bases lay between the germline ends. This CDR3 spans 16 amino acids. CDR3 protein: CASSLILGRSNTEAFF. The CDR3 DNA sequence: TGCGCCAGCAGCTTAATTCTGGGGCGTTCGAACACTGAAGCTTTCTTT.

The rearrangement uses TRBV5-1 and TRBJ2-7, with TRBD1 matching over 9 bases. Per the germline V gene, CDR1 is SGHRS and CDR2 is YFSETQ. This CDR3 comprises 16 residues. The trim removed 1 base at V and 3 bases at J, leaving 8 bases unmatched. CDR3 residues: CASSLQPGQGFYEQYF. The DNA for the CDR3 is TGCGCCAGCAGCTTGCAACCGGGACAGGGCTTCTACGAGCAGTACTTC.